The 10 T cell receptor beta chains given below trace back to one sample, sequenced in a study of STAT5B mutations in CD4+ large granular lymphocyte leukemia. The assay was immunoSEQ multiplex PCR, and TCRdb's table has in-frame clones only and misses some. The table has under 35,000 clones, about 78% seen once. The sample taken for sequencing was CD4+ T cells from blood buffy coats. The origin of the receptors is a human donor in good health.

The V and J genes are TRBV6-5 and TRBJ2-5, with D possibly called TRBD1 or TRBD2 (5 bases each). The V end was cut by 2 bases, the J end by 2 bases, with 6 bases between. Germline V gives CDR1 MNHEY, CDR2 SVGAGI. The CDR3 totals 13 residues. The CDR3 sequence is CASSYGGQETQYF. CDR3 sequence (DNA): TGTGCCAGCAGTTACGGGGGTCAAGAGACCCAGTACTTC.

The rearrangement links TRBV10-3 to TRBJ2-3; D ambiguous. The CDR3 spans 16 residues. V lost 0 bases and J lost 3, with 13 bases in between. CDR1 is ENHRY, CDR2 SYGVKD, per germline. In DNA form, the CDR3 reads TGTGCCATCAGTGAGTCGTTGGGGATTAGGACAGATACGCAGTATTTT. Translating gives CAISESLGIRTDTQYF.

The chain carries TRBV6-5 and TRBJ1-5, with TRBD1 identical over 7 bases. V dropped 11 bases and J dropped 6; count of bases not matched to a gene: 7. This CDR3 is built from 12 residues. CDR1 is MNHEY and CDR2 is SVGAGI in the germline V gene. CDR3: CACQGGGQPQHF. The CDR3 nucleotides are TGTGCCTGCCAGGGGGGCGGTCAGCCCCAGCATTTT.

The gene calls are TRBV5-4 and TRBJ2-1; a possible D gene is TRBD2 (6 bases). Germline V gives CDR1 SGHNT, CDR2 YYREEE (reference sequence). Trimming shortened V by 3 bases and J by 5 bases, and 15 bases separated the two germline ends. The CDR3 runs to 15 residues. Written as DNA, the CDR3 is TGTGCCAGCAGCTCCCCACGGGACTCTCACAATGAGCAGTTCTTC. This translates into CASSSPRDSHNEQFF.

The chain combines TRBV30 with TRBJ1-2, with D maybe TRBD1 (5 bases). This CDR3 contains 11 residues. In germline, CDR1 is GTSNPN, CDR2 SVGIG (reference sequence). Trimming took off 4 bases at V and 7 bases at J, with 10 bases between the two ends. CDR3 sequence (DNA): TGTGCCTGGATGGGGGTACGTGGCTACACCTTC. It encodes CAWMGVRGYTF.

This clone was found a few times. The rearrangement uses TRBV7-6 and TRBJ1-6, with 10 bases identical to TRBD1. Per the germline V gene, CDR1 is SGHVS and CDR2 is FNYEAQ. The junction had 3 bases not matched to a gene; V was cut back by 0 bases and J by 10 bases. This CDR3 has 15 amino acids. The CDR3: CASSLAPGQGSPLHF. CDR3 sequence (DNA): TGTGCCAGCAGCTTAGCGCCGGGACAGGGGTCACCCCTCCACTTT.

The rearrangement joins TRBV27 to TRBJ2-7, with 7 positions matching TRBD1. Germline CDR1 reads MNHEY; CDR2 reads SMNVEV (reference sequence). With V trimmed by 2 bases and J by 3 bases, 7 bases remained unmatched. The CDR3 extends over 15 amino acids. The CDR3 DNA sequence: TGTGCCAGCAGTTTAGGTCAGGGGGTGGGCTACGAGCAGTACTTC. Its translation is CASSLGQGVGYEQYF.

DNA for the CDR3: TGTGCCAGCAGCTTAGGAGGACTAGCGGGAGGGCCCGGTGAGCAGTTCTTC. Translating it yields CASSLGGLAGGPGEQFF. The chain links TRBV7-9 to TRBJ2-1; 15 bases agree with TRBD2. With 1 base clipped from V and 9 bases from J, the junction kept 7 bases outside the gene matches. The CDR3 is made up of 17 amino acids. Germline CDR1 SEHNR, CDR2 FQNEAQ (reference sequence).

In its sample, this clone was seen once. CDR3 sequence: CASSYTATVSSYEQYF. The CDR3 DNA sequence: TGTGCCAGCAGCTACACCGCGACGGTTAGCTCCTACGAGCAGTACTTC. The chain recombines TRBV6-5 with TRBJ2-7; no definite D call. Deletions cut 6 bases from V and 0 bases from J, with 18 bases between. CDR3 length: 16 residues. Germline CDR1 and CDR2: MNHEY and SVGAGI.

This sequence joins TRBV27 and TRBJ1-1; no definite D call. The CDR3 extends over 14 amino acids. Germline CDR1 reads MNHEY; CDR2 reads SMNVEV (reference sequence). V dropped 2 bases and J dropped 5 bases, with 12 bases sitting between them. The DNA for the CDR3 is TGTGCCAGCAGTTTAAACTACGAGGTAACTGAAGCTTTCTTT. It specifies CASSLNYEVTEAFF.